This T cell receptor beta chain was sequenced during a study of blood T cell repertoires in COVID-19. Background on the study: COVID-19 samples from acute and convalescent phases originated in the United States, Italy and Spain. In each case, the material was cDNA or gDNA derived from T cells, B-cell-depleted T cells, or PBMCs.

A single count supports this clone. The CDR3 consists of 15 residues. V was pared by 4 bases and J by 0 bases, with 7 bases of the junction left unmatched. Germline CDR1 is SGDLS and CDR2 is YYNGEE. Per the original methods: Scientists estimated how many nucleated cells there were by amplifying reference gene primers. Generated by immunoSEQ multiplex PCR, the TCRdb table keeps only in-frame clones and is missing some. V, J and clone size were drawn from that table, and D and trimming were deduced from the DNA. The sample carries approximately 500,000 clones, 80% to 90% recorded once. The chain carries TRBV9 and TRBJ2-7; TRBD1 matches at 7 bases. The sample consisted of peripheral blood. The TCR originated in a human donor in a cohort sampled during active COVID-19. CDR3 sequence reads: CASSFGTASSYEQYF. CDR3 nucleotide sequence: TGTGCCAGCAGCTTTGGGACAGCGAGCTCCTACGAGCAGTACTTC.